This T cell receptor (beta chain) originates from a study of T cells in Graves' hyperthyroidism and ophthalmopathy (dated by TCRdb to about 2019). A note on the overall study: Peripheral blood was collected at initial diagnosis, before any treatment. After sampling, hyperthyroidism patients received methimazole starting at 30 mg daily, and ophthalmopathy patients received high-dose intravenous methylprednisolone. TCR Vbeta CDR3 sequencing of approximately 140 peripheral blood samples (43 ophthalmopathy, roughly 74 hyperthyroidism and about 17 progressor patients) is reported in the paper. An independent validation cohort of 18 to 20 hyperthyroidism patients and 17 patients who later progressed to ophthalmopathy tested prospective prediction of ophthalmopathy. The 100 discovery patients were randomly split 7:3 into training and test sets. The study also compared thyroid tissue and blood T-cell repertoires from several Graves' hyperthyroidism patients. To identify TCR V-J signatures that set the groups apart, the researchers used a discovery cohort of 90 to 100 patients, made up of 43 with Graves' ophthalmopathy and some 60 with stable Graves' hyperthyroidism. The research as a whole found: Most expanded thyroid clonotypes (frequency above 0.001) were also detected in blood, a finding suggesting that blood repertoires may reflect thyroid immune responses. A model built on a 13 V-J signature distinguished ophthalmopathy from stable hyperthyroidism, reaching about 88% sensitivity and under 84% specificity in cross-validation and 80%/75% in testing. During validation, the model predicted progression to ophthalmopathy a median of approximately six months ahead of onset, with more than 60% sensitivity and 72.22% specificity. Sample size was not statistically predetermined, and blinding of investigators to group allocation was not performed.

The TCR beta CDR3 regions were amplified from RNA transcripts. For the first round of RT-PCR on the TCR CDR3, the HTBI primer set was used together with the Qiagen OneStep RT-PCR kit. Libraries were constructed in a second round of multiplex PCR, after which size selection and purification were performed. Paired-end sequencing of the libraries was performed with 100 bp reads on an Illumina HiSeq2000. On the study's bioinformatics: Raw data were processed with SOAPnuke, discarding reads with adapters, uncalled bases, mean Phred below 15, or no exact constant-primer or identifier match. COPE v1.2.5 was used to merge high-quality paired reads, and clonotypes were defined as unique nucleotide sequences. MiTCR v1.1 was used to align clonotypes to the IMGT TRBV, TRBD and TRBJ reference segments. Analysis was restricted to V-J combinations with a frequency above 0.0001, which covered 99.2% of repertoires. The TCS score was defined as the ratio of F50 (clonal expansion) to E x V (chaos), calculated using BLOSUM62-based TCRdist between CDR3 peptides within each V-J. Welch's t-statistics and random forest reduced 500 to 650 V-J features to 13, which were used in a naive Bayes classifier (R e1071). TCRdb cleaned the public reads at Q25 with fastp, built clones with MiXCR and kept in-frame beta chains. Entries that share a CDR3 protein sequence are merged under the most common genes and DNA. TCRdb, rather than the study authors, made the V and J calls. A total of around 440,000 distinct CDR3 sequences appear in this sample, approximately 14% of them only once. The top ten constitute roughly 14% of the sample.

In this sample, this clonotype turned up many times. The antigen this receptor binds is unknown. No much larger clone exists at a distance of one base, and base qualities are not known. Graves' hyperthyroidism was defined as stable when no progression to ophthalmopathy occurred over 18 months of follow-up. Hyperthyroidism patients were newly diagnosed, had a disease duration of under 2 months, and were aged 18 to 65 years. The study excluded patients with uncontrolled infections, other autoimmune diseases, pregnancy or lactation. Diagnoses relied on clinical symptoms, serum thyroxine and TRAb, thyroid ultrasound and orbital computed tomography. PBMCs were separated from under 11 ml of fresh peripheral blood using Ficoll-Paque density gradient centrifugation. Total RNA was extracted using Trizol reagent, and RNA quality was assessed on an Agilent 2100 Bioanalyzer. CDR1 is given as SGHTA and CDR2 as FQGNSA, both from the germline V gene. V gives up 3 bases and J gives up 0 bases, and the segment between their germline ends measures 12 bases. From cysteine to phenylalanine, the CDR3 is 16 amino acids long. The only DNA kept is the CDR3, 48 bases in frame from the first base.

The clonotype originates from a woman aged 18-29 years with Graves' hyperthyroidism. The rearrangement joined TRBV7-2 to TRBJ1-3; D gene: possibly TRBD1, on 5 matching bases. Sequenced input: blood. The CDR3 here reads CASSLGTGLSGNTIYF. The nucleotide sequence reads TGTGCCAGCAGCTTGGGAACGGGACTCTCTGGAAACACCATATATTTT.